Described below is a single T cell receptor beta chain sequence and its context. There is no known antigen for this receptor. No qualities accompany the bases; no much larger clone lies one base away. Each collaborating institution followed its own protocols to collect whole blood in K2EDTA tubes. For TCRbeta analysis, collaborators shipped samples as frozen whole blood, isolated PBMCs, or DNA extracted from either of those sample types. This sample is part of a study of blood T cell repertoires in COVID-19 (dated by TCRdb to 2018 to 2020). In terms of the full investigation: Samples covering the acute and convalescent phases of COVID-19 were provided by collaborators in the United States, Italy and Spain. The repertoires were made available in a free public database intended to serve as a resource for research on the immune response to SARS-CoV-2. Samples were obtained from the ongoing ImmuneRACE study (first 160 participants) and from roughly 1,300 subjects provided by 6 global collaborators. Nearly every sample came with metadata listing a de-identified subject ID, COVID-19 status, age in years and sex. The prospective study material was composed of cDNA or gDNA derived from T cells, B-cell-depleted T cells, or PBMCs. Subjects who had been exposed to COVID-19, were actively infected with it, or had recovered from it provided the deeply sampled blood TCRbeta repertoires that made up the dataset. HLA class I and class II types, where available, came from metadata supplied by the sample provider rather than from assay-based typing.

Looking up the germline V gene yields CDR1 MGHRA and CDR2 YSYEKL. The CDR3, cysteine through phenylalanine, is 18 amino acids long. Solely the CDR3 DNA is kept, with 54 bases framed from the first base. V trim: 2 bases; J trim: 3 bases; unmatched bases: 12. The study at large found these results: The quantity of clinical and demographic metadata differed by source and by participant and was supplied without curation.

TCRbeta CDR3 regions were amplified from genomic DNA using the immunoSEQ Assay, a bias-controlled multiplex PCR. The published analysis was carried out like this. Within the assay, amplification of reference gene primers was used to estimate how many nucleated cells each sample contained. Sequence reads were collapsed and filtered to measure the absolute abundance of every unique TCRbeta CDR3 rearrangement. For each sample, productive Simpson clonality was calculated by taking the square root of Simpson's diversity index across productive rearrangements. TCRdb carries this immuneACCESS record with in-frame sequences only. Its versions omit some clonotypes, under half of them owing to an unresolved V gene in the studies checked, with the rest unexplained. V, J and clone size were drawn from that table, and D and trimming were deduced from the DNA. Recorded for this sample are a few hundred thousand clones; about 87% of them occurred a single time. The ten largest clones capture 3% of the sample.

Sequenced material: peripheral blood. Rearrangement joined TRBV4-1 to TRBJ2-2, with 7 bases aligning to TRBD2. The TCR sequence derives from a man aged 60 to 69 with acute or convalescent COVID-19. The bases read TGCGCCAGCAGCCAACCTCTCGGGGAGGGAGGGGACACCGGGGAGCTGTTTTTT. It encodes CASSQPLGEGGDTGELFF.